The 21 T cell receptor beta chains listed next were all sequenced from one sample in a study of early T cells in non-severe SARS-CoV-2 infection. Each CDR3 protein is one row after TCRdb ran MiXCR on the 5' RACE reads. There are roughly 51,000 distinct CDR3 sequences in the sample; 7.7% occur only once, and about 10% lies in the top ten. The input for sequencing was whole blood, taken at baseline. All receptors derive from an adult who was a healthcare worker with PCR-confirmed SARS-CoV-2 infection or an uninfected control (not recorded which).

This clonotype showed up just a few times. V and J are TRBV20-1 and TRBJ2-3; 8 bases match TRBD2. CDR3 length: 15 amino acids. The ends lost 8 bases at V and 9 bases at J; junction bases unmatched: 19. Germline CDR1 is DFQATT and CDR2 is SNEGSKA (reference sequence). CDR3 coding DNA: TGCAGTCCACCAAAGGGGGGTGTGGCGGGAGGAACGCAGTATTTT. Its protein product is CSPPKGGVAGGTQYF.

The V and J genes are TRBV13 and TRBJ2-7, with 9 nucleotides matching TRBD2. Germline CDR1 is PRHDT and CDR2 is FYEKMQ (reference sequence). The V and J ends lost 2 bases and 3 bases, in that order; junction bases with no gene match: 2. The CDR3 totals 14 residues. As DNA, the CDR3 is TGTGCCAGCAGCTTACGTAGCGGGAGCTACGAGCAGTACTTC. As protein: CASSLRSGSYEQYF.

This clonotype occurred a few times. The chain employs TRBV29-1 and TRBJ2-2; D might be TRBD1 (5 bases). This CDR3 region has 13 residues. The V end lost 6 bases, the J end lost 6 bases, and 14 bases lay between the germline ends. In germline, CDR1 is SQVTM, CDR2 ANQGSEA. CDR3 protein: CSVLGLGPGELFF. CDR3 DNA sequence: TGCAGCGTATTGGGGCTAGGTCCCGGGGAGCTGTTTTTT.

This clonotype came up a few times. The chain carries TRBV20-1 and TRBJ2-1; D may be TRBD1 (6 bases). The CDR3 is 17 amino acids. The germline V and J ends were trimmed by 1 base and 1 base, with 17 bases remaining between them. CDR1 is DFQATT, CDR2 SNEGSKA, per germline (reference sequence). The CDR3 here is CSARGLRGSKSYNEQFF. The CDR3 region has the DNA TGCAGTGCTAGAGGACTTAGGGGGAGTAAATCCTACAATGAGCAGTTCTTC.

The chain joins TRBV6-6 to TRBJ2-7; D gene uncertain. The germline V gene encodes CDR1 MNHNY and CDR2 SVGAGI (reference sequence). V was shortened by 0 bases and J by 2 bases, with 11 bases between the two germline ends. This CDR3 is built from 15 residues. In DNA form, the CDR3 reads TGTGCCAGCAGTTACTCGAGTAACCCCACCTACGAGCAGTACTTC. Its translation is CASSYSSNPTYEQYF.

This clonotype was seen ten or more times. CDR3 amino acids: CASSQERLVVNTEAFF. For the CDR3, the DNA is TGCGCCAGCAGCCAAGAAAGGTTGGTGGTGAACACTGAAGCTTTCTTT. The V gene is TRBV4-1, the J gene TRBJ1-1; no definite D call. V dropped 0 bases and J dropped 0 bases, with 11 bases sitting between them. This CDR3 has 16 residues. Germline values: CDR1 MGHRA, CDR2 YSYEKL.

CDR3 region: CASSPTAGQFF. The CDR3 DNA is TGTGCCAGCAGCCCCACAGCGGGACAATTCTTC. The chain joins TRBV7-2 to TRBJ2-1; a possible D gene is TRBD2 (7 bases). V lost 5 bases, J lost 16 bases, and 15 bases lay in between. From germline, CDR1 is SGHTA and CDR2 FQGNSA. The CDR3 covers 11 residues.

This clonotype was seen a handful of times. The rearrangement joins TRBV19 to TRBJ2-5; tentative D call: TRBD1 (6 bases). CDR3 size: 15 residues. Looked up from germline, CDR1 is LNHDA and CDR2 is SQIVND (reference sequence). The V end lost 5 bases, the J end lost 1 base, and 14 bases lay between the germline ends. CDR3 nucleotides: TGTGCCAGTAGTGTGGGGGCTGCCCCCCAAGAGACCCAGTACTTC. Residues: CASSVGAAPQETQYF.

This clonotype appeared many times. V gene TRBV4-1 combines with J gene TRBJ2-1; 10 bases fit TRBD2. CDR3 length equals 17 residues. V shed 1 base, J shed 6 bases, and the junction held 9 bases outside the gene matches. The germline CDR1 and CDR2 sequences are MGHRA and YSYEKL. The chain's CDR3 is CASSQAMTGTSVNEQFF. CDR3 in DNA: TGCGCCAGCAGCCAAGCAATGACCGGGACTAGCGTCAATGAGCAGTTCTTC.

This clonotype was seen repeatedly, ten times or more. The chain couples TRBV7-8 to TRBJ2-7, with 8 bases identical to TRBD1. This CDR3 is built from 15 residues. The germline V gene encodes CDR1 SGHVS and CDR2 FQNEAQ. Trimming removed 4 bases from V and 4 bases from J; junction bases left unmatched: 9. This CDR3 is CASSYRAGGGYEQYF. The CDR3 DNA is TGTGCCAGCAGCTACCGCGCAGGGGGCGGTTACGAGCAGTACTTC. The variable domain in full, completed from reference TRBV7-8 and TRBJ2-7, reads GAGVSQSPRYKVAKRGQDVALRCDPISGHVSLFWYQQALGQGPEFLTYFQNEAQLDKSGLPSDRFFAERPEGSVSTLKIQRTQQEDSAVYLCASSYRAGGGYEQYFGPGTRLTVT.

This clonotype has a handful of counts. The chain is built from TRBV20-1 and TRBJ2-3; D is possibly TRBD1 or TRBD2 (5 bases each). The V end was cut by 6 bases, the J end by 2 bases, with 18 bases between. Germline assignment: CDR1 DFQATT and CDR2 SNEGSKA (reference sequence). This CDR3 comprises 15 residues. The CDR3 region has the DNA TGCAGTGCCCCCCCGCTTGAGGGGCCCACAGATACGCAGTATTTT. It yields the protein CSAPPLEGPTDTQYF.

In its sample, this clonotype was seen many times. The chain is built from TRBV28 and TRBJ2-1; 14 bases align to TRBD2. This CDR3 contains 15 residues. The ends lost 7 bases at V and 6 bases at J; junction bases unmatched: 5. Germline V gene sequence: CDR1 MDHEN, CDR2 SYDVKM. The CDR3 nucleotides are TGTGCCAGCAAGACTAGCGGGAGGGTTACCAATGAGCAGTTCTTC. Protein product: CASKTSGRVTNEQFF.

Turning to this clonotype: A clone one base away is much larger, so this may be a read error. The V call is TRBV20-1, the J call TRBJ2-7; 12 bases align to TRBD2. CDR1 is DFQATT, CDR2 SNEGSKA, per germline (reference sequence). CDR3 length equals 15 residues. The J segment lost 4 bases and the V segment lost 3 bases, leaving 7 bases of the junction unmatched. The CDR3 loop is CSASALAGGSYEQYF. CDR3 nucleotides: TGCAGTGCTAGTGCGCTAGCGGGAGGGTCATACGAGCAGTACTTC.

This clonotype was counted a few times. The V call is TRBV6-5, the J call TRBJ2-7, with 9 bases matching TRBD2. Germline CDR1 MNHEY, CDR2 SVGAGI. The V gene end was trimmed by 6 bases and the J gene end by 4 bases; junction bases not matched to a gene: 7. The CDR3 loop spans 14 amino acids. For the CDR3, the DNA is TGTGCCAGCAGAAATAGCGGGGGATTATACGAGCAGTACTTC. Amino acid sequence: CASRNSGGLYEQYF.

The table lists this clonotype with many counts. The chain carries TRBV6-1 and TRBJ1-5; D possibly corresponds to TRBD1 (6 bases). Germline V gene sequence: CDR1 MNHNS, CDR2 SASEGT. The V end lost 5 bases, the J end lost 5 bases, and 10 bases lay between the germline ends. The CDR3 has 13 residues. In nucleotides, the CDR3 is TGTGCCAGCAGTCAGGGGAGTCATCAGCCCCAGCATTTT. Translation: CASSQGSHQPQHF.

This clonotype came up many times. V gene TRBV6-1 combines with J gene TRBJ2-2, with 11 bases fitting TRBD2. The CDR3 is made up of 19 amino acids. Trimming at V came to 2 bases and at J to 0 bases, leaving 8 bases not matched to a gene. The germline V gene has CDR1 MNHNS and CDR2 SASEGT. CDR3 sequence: CASSELLAGDRANTGELFF. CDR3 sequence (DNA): TGTGCCAGCAGTGAATTACTAGCGGGAGACAGAGCGAACACCGGGGAGCTGTTTTTT.

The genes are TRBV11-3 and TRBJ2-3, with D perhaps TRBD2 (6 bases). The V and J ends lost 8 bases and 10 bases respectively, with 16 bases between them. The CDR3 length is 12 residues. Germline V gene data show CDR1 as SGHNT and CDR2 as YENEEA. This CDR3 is CASQEYGGPQYF. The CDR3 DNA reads TGTGCCAGCCAAGAGTACGGGGGTCCGCAGTATTTT.

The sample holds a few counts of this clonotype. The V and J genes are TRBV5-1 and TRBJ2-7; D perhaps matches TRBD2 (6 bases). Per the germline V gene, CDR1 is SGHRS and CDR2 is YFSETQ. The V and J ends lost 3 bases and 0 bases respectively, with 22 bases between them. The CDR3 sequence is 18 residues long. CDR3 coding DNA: TGCGCCAGCAGCTCCCCTGGGAGTAGCGGACCCTTCTCCTACGAGCAGTACTTC. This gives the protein CASSSPGSSGPFSYEQYF.

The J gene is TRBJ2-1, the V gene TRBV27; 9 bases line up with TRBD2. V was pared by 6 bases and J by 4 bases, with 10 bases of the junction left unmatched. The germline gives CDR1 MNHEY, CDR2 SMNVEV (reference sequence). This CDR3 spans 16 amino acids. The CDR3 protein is CASSPRRGRGYNEQFF. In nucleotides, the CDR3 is TGTGCCAGCAGCCCCCGGCGCGGGAGGGGTTACAATGAGCAGTTCTTC.

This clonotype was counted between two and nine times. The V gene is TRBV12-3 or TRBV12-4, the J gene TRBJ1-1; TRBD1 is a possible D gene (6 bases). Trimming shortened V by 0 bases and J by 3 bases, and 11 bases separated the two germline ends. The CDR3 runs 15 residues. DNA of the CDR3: TGTGCCAGCAGTTTAGCCAGGGGTTGGGACACTGAAGCTTTCTTT. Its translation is CASSLARGWDTEAFF.

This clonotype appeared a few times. The CDR3 loop is CAISGLISGRSTDTQYF. Here the CDR3 DNA reads TGTGCCATCAGTGGACTTATTAGCGGGAGGAGCACAGATACGCAGTATTTT. The chain employs TRBV10-3 and TRBJ2-3, with 10 bases fitting TRBD2. The V gene end was trimmed by 4 bases and the J gene end by 0 bases; junction bases not matched to a gene: 7. Looked up from germline, CDR1 is ENHRY and CDR2 is SYGVKD. The CDR3 sequence is 17 residues long.